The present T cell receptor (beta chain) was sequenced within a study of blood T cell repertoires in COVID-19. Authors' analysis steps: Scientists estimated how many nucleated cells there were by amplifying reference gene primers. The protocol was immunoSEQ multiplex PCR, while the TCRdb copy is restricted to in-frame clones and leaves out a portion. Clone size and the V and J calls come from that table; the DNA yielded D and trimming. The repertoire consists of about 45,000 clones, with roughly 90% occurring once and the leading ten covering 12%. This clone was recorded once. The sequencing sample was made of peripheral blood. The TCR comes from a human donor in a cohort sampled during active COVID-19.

This CDR3 is CASSSRHGNTIYF. The CDR3, as DNA: TGTGCCAGCAGCAGCCGACACGGAAACACCATATATTTT. The gene calls are TRBV7-2 and TRBJ1-3; no firm D call. With 5 bases removed from V and 4 bases from J, the gap between germline ends came to 9 bases. Per germline, CDR1 SGHTA and CDR2 FQGNSA. The CDR3 contains 13 residues. Looking up the rest from reference TRBV7-2 and TRBJ1-3 gives the full variable domain: GAGVSQSPSNKVTEKGKDVELRCDPISGHTALYWYRQSLGQGLEFLIYFQGNSAPDKSGLPSDRFSAERTGGSVSTLTIQRTQQEDSAVYLCASSSRHGNTIYFGEGSWLTVV.